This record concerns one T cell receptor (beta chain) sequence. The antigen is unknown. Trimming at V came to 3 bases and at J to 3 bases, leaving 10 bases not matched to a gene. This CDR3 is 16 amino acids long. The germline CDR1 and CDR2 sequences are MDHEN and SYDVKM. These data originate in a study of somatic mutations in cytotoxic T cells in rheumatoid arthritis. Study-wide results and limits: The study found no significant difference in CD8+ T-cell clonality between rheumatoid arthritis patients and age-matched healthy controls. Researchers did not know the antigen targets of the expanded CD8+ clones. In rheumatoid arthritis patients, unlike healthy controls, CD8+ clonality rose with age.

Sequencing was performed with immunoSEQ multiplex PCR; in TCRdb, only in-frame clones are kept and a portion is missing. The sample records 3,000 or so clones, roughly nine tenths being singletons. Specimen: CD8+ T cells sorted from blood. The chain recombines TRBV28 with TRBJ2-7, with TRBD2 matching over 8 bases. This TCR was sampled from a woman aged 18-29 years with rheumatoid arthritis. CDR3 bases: TGTGCCAGCAGTTTGGGGGGGCTAGCGGGTATCTACGAGCAGTACTTC. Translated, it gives CASSLGGLAGIYEQYF.